The 8 T cell receptor beta chains listed next were all sequenced from one sample in a study of radiotherapy plus CTLA-4 blockade in lung cancer. Produced via immunoSEQ multiplex PCR; TCRdb's table is partial and in-frame only. The sample shows tens of thousands of clones, 70% to 85% of them seen only once. This specimen was peripheral blood, taken from a patient treated with radiotherapy plus ipilimumab. The receptors come from a human donor with non-small cell lung cancer who had a partial response to radiotherapy plus ipilimumab.

This clone was detected only once. The chain recombines TRBV7-8 with TRBJ1-3; perhaps TRBD1 as D (6 bases). CDR1 is SGHVS and CDR2 is FQNEAQ in the germline V gene. Trimming took off 1 base at V and 0 bases at J, with 16 bases between the two ends. The CDR3 has 18 amino acids. CDR3 residues: CASSLGRTGFDSGNTIYF. The CDR3 DNA is TGTGCCAGCAGCTTAGGGAGAACAGGGTTCGACTCTGGAAACACCATATATTTT.

The V call is TRBV6-5, the J call TRBJ2-7, with 8 bases that match TRBD1. The germline V gene has CDR1 MNHEY and CDR2 SVGAGI. The CDR3 is 13 residues long. In DNA form, the CDR3 reads TGTGCGGCTTCCCGGACAGGGTTGCAGGAGCAGTACTTC. It yields the protein CAASRTGLQEQYF.

The J gene is TRBJ2-7, the V gene TRBV7-6; 9 bases are shared with TRBD1. The CDR3 covers 16 residues. The ends lost 1 base at V and 0 bases at J; junction bases unmatched: 4. The germline CDR1 and CDR2 sequences are SGHVS and FNYEAQ. CDR3 protein: CASSLGTGGSSYEQYF. As DNA, the CDR3 is TGTGCCAGCAGCTTAGGCACAGGGGGCAGCTCCTACGAGCAGTACTTC.

This clone was seen only a few times. The chain joins TRBV9 to TRBJ2-2, with 7 bases identical to TRBD1. The CDR3 is 16 residues long. With 4 bases clipped from V and 5 bases from J, the junction kept 11 bases outside the gene matches. Looked up from germline, CDR1 is SGDLS and CDR2 is YYNGEE. The CDR3 nucleotides are TGTGCCAGCAGCTCTACAGGGGTTCTTCGGACCGGGGAGCTGTTTTTT. Protein product: CASSSTGVLRTGELFF.

The chain joins TRBV6-4 to TRBJ2-7, with D tentatively TRBD2 (7 bases). The V gene's germline CDR1 is MRHNA and CDR2 SNTAGT. Trimming left V 6 bases short and J 0 bases short, with 15 bases between. The CDR3 loop spans 15 amino acids. The CDR3 reads CASRRGGESSYEQYF. The DNA of the CDR3 is TGTGCCAGCAGGAGGGGGGGTGAGAGCTCCTACGAGCAGTACTTC.

CDR3: CASSPSQGDQPQHF. The CDR3 DNA follows: TGCGCCAGCAGCCCTTCCCAGGGGGATCAGCCCCAGCATTTT. The chain has TRBV5-1 and TRBJ1-5, with TRBD1 matching 7 bases. This CDR3 has 14 residues. With 4 bases clipped from V and 5 bases from J, the junction kept 6 bases outside the gene matches. Germline assignment: CDR1 SGHRS and CDR2 YFSETQ.

This chain links TRBV7-2 with TRBJ2-1; TRBD1 matches 10 bases. Germline-derived CDR1 and CDR2 are SGHTA and FQGNSA. This CDR3 has 14 amino acids. With V trimmed by 5 bases and J by 7 bases, 5 bases remained unmatched. The chain's CDR3 is CASSKGQGGNEQFF. In DNA form, the CDR3 reads TGTGCCAGCAGCAAAGGACAGGGGGGGAATGAGCAGTTCTTC.

The J gene is TRBJ2-3, the V gene TRBV5-6; possibly TRBD1 for D (6 bases). The germline V gene has CDR1 SGHDT and CDR2 YYEEEE. V lost 5 bases and J 1 base, leaving 11 bases between the germline ends. The CDR3 runs 14 residues. For the CDR3, the DNA is TGTGCCAGCAGTCAGGGGTCTGGCACAGATACGCAGTATTTT. It translates to CASSQGSGTDTQYF.